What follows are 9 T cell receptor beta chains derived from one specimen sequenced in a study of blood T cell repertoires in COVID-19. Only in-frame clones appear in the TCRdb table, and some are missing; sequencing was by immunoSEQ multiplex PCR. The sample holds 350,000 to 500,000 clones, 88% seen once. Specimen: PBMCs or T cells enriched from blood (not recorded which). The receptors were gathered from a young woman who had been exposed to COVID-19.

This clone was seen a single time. CDR3 DNA sequence: TGTGCCAGCAGCCCAACGGGAGGAACCTACAATGAGCAGTTCTTC. This sequence encodes CASSPTGGTYNEQFF. This sequence joins TRBV11-3 and TRBJ2-1, with 7 nucleotides matching TRBD2. V lost 5 bases to trimming and J lost 2 bases; unmatched junction nucleotides: 6. The germline V gene encodes CDR1 SGHNT and CDR2 YENEEA. This CDR3 has 15 residues.

The CDR3 nucleotides read TGTGCCAGCAGCCAAGGACTAGCGGGGGGGCAGTGGAGCCAAGAGACCCAGTACTTC. Translated, it gives CASSQGLAGGQWSQETQYF. The chain has TRBV9 and TRBJ2-5; 15 bases fit TRBD2. There are 19 residues in the CDR3. V lost 4 bases and J lost 1; bases outside the gene matches: 11. Germline V gene sequence: CDR1 SGDLS, CDR2 YYNGEE.

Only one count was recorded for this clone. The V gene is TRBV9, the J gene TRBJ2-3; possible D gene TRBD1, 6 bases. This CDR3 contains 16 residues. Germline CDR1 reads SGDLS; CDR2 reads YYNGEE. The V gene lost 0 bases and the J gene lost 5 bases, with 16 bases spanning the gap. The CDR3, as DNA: TGTGCCAGCAGCGTAGGTCTTGGGGGCCGCGGAGATACGCAGTATTTT. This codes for CASSVGLGGRGDTQYF.

The CDR3 nucleotides read TGTGCCAGCAGTCCAACAGGGGCTTACTCTGGAAACACCATATATTTT. This encodes CASSPTGAYSGNTIYF. The rearrangement links TRBV2 to TRBJ1-3; 7 positions match TRBD1. V lost 5 bases, J lost 0 bases, and 7 bases stayed unmatched. Germline V gene data show CDR1 as SNHLY and CDR2 as FYNNEI. This CDR3 contains 16 residues.

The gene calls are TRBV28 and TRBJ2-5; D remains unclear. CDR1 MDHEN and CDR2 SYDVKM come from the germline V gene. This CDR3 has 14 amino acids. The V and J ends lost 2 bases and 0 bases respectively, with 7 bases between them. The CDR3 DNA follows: TGTGCCAGCAGTTTAGCCGACTACCAAGAGACCCAGTACTTC. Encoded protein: CASSLADYQETQYF.

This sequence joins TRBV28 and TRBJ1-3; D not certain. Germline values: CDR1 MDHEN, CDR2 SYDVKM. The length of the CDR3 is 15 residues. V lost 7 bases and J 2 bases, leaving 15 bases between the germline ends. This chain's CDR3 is CASTPLAVAGNTIYF. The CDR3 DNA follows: TGTGCCAGCACACCTCTAGCGGTGGCTGGAAACACCATATATTTT.

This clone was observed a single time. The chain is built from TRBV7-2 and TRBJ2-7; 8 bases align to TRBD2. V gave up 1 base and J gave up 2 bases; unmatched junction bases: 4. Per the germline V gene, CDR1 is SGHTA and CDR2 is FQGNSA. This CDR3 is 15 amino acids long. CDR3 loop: CASSLDGRGAYEQYF. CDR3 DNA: TGTGCCAGCAGCTTAGATGGGCGGGGGGCCTACGAGCAGTACTTC. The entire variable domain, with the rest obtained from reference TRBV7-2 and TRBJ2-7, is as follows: GAGVSQSPSNKVTEKGKDVELRCDPISGHTALYWYRQSLGQGLEFLIYFQGNSAPDKSGLPSDRFSAERTGGSVSTLTIQRTQQEDSAVYLCASSLDGRGAYEQYFGPGTRLTVT.

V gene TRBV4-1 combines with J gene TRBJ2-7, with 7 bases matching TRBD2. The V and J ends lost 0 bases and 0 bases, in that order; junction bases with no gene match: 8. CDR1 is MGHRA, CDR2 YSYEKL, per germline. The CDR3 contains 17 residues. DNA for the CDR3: TGCGCCAGCAGCCAAGATGGGCGGGGGTCCCGCTCCTACGAGCAGTACTTC. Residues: CASSQDGRGSRSYEQYF.

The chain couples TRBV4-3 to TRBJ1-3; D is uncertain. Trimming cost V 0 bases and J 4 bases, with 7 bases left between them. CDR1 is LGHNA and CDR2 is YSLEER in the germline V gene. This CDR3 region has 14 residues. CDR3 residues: CASSQDPLGNTIYF. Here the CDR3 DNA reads TGCGCCAGCAGCCAAGATCCGTTGGGAAACACCATATATTTT.